The sequence of this T cell receptor (beta chain) was determined in a study of CD8 T cells in ankylosing spondylitis (dated by TCRdb to between 2016 and 2019). Study-wide context: To find TCR variants linked to disease, the study profiled T cell receptor beta repertoires in ankylosing spondylitis patients and healthy donors. In total, the full study cohort was made up of some 100 healthy donors and 25 ankylosing spondylitis patients. Peripheral blood samples were taken, and synovial fluid was additionally collected from ankylosing spondylitis patients.

The CDR3 runs 16 amino acids, cysteine and phenylalanine included. The kept DNA is CDR3 alone, 48 bases in frame from the first base. CDR1 and CDR2 were assigned from the germline V gene (reference sequence) as LGHDT and YNNKEL. V is cut by 4 bases and J by 3 bases, and the space between the germline ends is 15 bases. With respect to this clonotype: Its specific antigen is unknown. No much larger clone exists at a distance of one base, and base qualities are not known.

Broader findings and caveats from the paper: Blood from ankylosing spondylitis patients appeared to be characterized by a TCR beta motif made up of under 10 highly homologous amino acid variants. The disease-linked clones were reported as significantly enriched in matched synovial fluid samples from ankylosing spondylitis patients. The disease-linked clones had a CD8+ phenotype and were found at relatively low frequencies in peripheral blood. Some motif variants were previously reported in synovial fluid and blood of reactive arthritis patients, suggesting common disease-initiation mechanisms.

Sequencing instrument: Illumina HiSeq 2500. Quantitative 5'-RACE with molecular barcodes was the method used to prepare the TCR beta libraries. Concerning the study's data processing: To identify disease-linked TCR variants, a new computational method was used, one built on a probabilistic model of VDJ rearrangement. In TCRdb, the public reads were trimmed at Q25 with fastp and aligned with MiXCR, with productive beta chains retained. CDR3 protein duplicates are merged, each entry listing the most common genes and DNA. None of the V and J calls come from the authors' own analysis; TCRdb made them. Within this sample are some 130,000 distinct CDR3 sequences, with about 13% of them counted one time only. Of the sample, approximately 3.1% falls within the top ten clones.

The chain employs TRBV3-1 and TRBJ1-4; the D gene cannot be resolved reliably. This sequence was found in a female donor with ankylosing spondylitis or in good health (not recorded which). Sequencing was carried out using blood, either unsorted or a sorted T cell fraction (not recorded which). The CDR3 reads as follows: CASSPTWRAANEKLFF. The DNA sequence is as follows: TGTGCCAGCAGCCCCACCTGGAGAGCAGCTAATGAAAAACTGTTTTTT.